The next 24 T cell receptor beta chains were all read from a single sample in a study of cytomegalovirus exposure and HLA in healthy donors. It was with 60 Vbeta and 13 Jbeta primers that the PCR ran. The repertoire was sequenced with immunoSEQ multiplex PCR; TCRdb's copy has only in-frame clones and lacks some. There are roughly 200,000 clones in the sample; around 86% occur only once, and 1% to 1.5% lies in the top ten. Input material: PBMCs. The receptor source for this set is a man aged 25-40 years in good health and CMV-seronegative.

The rearrangement links TRBV6-1 to TRBJ2-7; 8 bases line up with TRBD2. With 8 bases clipped from V and 0 bases from J, the junction kept 6 bases outside the gene matches. The germline V gene encodes CDR1 MNHNS and CDR2 SASEGT. The CDR3 loop spans 14 amino acids. The chain's CDR3 is CASSRGGSSYEQYF. The CDR3 region has the DNA TGTGCCAGCTCTCGCGGGGGGAGCTCCTACGAGCAGTACTTC.

The V gene is TRBV2, the J gene TRBJ2-1, with TRBD2 identical over 9 bases. The CDR3 consists of 15 residues. The germline V gene has CDR1 SNHLY and CDR2 FYNNEI. V gave up 7 bases and J gave up 7 bases; unmatched junction bases: 11. CDR3 residues: CASKPGLASGNEQFF. The DNA of the CDR3 is TGTGCCAGCAAACCGGGACTAGCTTCGGGGAATGAGCAGTTCTTC.

The chain employs TRBV19 and TRBJ1-1; no clear D gene. The CDR3 is 15 residues long. V was shortened by 3 bases and J by 0 bases, with 11 bases between the two germline ends. Germline V CDR1 and CDR2: LNHDA, SQIVND (reference sequence). CDR3 DNA: TGTGCCAGTAGTATGGATGAGGTTTTGAACACTGAAGCTTTCTTT. The encoded protein is CASSMDEVLNTEAFF. Full variable domain (remainder filled in from reference TRBV19 and TRBJ1-1): DGGITQSPKYLFRKEGQNVTLSCEQNLNHDAMYWYRQDPGQGLRLIYYSQIVNDFQKGDIAEGYSVSREKKESFPLTVTSAQKNPTAFYLCASSMDEVLNTEAFFGQGTRLTVV.

This clone was recorded once. The chain has TRBV27 and TRBJ1-2; perhaps TRBD1 as D (5 bases). Deletions cut 5 bases from V and 4 bases from J, with 17 bases between. Germline V CDR1 and CDR2: MNHEY, SMNVEV (reference sequence). This CDR3 has 15 residues. The CDR3 bases are TGTGCCAGCAGTCCTCGTGAAGGGGATCGCTATGGCTACACCTTC. This gives the protein CASSPREGDRYGYTF.

The chain employs TRBV6-1 and TRBJ1-3; D perhaps matches TRBD1 (5 bases). V gave up 3 bases and J gave up 0 bases, with 15 bases separating them. Germline V gene data show CDR1 as MNHNS and CDR2 as SASEGT. The CDR3 is 17 residues long. CDR3 DNA sequence: TGTGCCAGCAGTGATAGAACAGGTTCCAGCTCTGGAAACACCATATATTTT. This encodes CASSDRTGSSSGNTIYF.

The chain uses TRBV29-1 and TRBJ2-5; D might be TRBD2 (6 bases). Deletions cut 4 bases from V and 1 base from J, with 7 bases between. Looked up from germline, CDR1 is SQVTM and CDR2 is ANQGSEA. CDR3 length: 12 amino acids. CDR3 bases: TGCAGCGTTGGGCGGGGCCAAGAGACCCAGTACTTC. Translated: CSVGRGQETQYF.

The genes are TRBV13 and TRBJ2-3; TRBD2 matches 9 bases. Germline CDR1 is PRHDT and CDR2 is FYEKMQ (reference sequence). With V trimmed by 5 bases and J by 2 bases, 20 bases remained unmatched. This CDR3 has 20 amino acids. In DNA form, the CDR3 reads TGTGCCAGCAGCCACCCAGGAACAGCTAGCGGGGCAACAGACACAGATACGCAGTATTTT. As protein: CASSHPGTASGATDTDTQYF. The variable domain in full, completed from reference TRBV13 and TRBJ2-3, reads AAGVIQSPRHLIKEKRETATLKCYPIPRHDTVYWYQQGPGQDPQFLISFYEKMQSDKGSIPDRFSAQQFSDYHSELNMSSLELGDSALYFCASSHPGTASGATDTDTQYFGPGTRLTVL.

This clone was counted only a few times. This chain links TRBV4-3 with TRBJ2-1, with D possibly matching TRBD2 (6 bases). Germline lookup yields CDR1 LGHNA and CDR2 YSLEER. This CDR3 has 20 amino acids. V lost 4 bases and J lost 0, with 25 bases in between. The CDR3 nucleotides read TGCGCCAGCAGCCCCAAACCCGGGTCACTCCACGGGGGCTCCTACAATGAGCAGTTCTTC. This sequence encodes CASSPKPGSLHGGSYNEQFF.

This clone was found once. The genes are TRBV2 and TRBJ2-7; 7 nucleotides align to TRBD2. The CDR3 sequence is 14 residues long. The germline gives CDR1 SNHLY, CDR2 FYNNEI. Trimming removed 4 bases from V and 2 bases from J; junction bases left unmatched: 5. DNA for the CDR3: TGTGCCAGCAGTGTTGGGACTATGACCTACGAGCAGTACTTC. It yields the protein CASSVGTMTYEQYF.

The chain joins TRBV2 to TRBJ2-5; possibly TRBD2 for D (6 bases). The CDR3 is 12 residues long. The V end lost 10 bases, the J end lost 6 bases, and 15 bases lay between the germline ends. CDR1 is SNHLY and CDR2 is FYNNEI in the germline V gene. This chain's CDR3 is CATGGRVQTQYF. The DNA for the CDR3 is TGTGCCACCGGGGGTAGGGTACAGACCCAGTACTTC.

The CDR3 DNA sequence: TGTGCCAGCAGCCCCGGGACAGGGGGCAGAGAGCAGTACTTC. It specifies CASSPGTGGREQYF. This rearrangement joins TRBV5-4 to TRBJ2-5, with TRBD1 matching 12 bases. The CDR3 loop spans 14 amino acids. The V gene's germline CDR1 is SGHNT and CDR2 YYREEE (reference sequence). The trim removed 4 bases at V and 11 bases at J, leaving 9 bases unmatched.

This clone was seen more than once but under ten times. V and J are TRBV19 and TRBJ2-3; TRBD2 matches at 8 bases. The V gene end was trimmed by 9 bases and the J gene end by 4 bases; junction bases not matched to a gene: 6. CDR3 size: 13 residues. Per germline, CDR1 LNHDA and CDR2 SQIVND (reference sequence). The CDR3 protein is CASGRGGADTQYF. The CDR3 DNA reads TGTGCCAGCGGGAGGGGGGGCGCAGATACGCAGTATTTT.

The J gene is TRBJ2-7, the V gene TRBV7-9, with D perhaps matching TRBD2 (5 bases). Germline values: CDR1 SEHNR, CDR2 FQNEAQ (reference sequence). V was trimmed by 5 bases and J by 3 bases, leaving 11 bases between them. The CDR3 contains 13 residues. CDR3 in DNA: TGTGCCAGCAGCCCCGGGGTGGGCTACGAGCAGTACTTC. This sequence encodes CASSPGVGYEQYF.

Worth noting for this clone: The junction does not match germline at one end; this may be a read error. The V and J genes are TRBV7-8 and TRBJ1-2, with D possibly TRBD1 on 6 matching bases. The CDR3 has 12 residues. In germline, CDR1 is SGHVS, CDR2 FQNEAQ. CDR3 sequence: CAGSEQGHGYTF. In nucleotides, the CDR3 is TGTGCCGGCAGCGAACAGGGCCATGGCTACACCTTC.

The chain links TRBV7-2 to TRBJ2-5; 7 nucleotides agree with TRBD2. V lost 10 bases and J lost 11; bases outside the gene matches: 25. This CDR3 is 16 amino acids long. CDR1 and CDR2 from the germline V gene are SGHTA and FQGNSA. Here the CDR3 reads CATTMYARGTIREQYF. In DNA, the CDR3 is TGTGCCACGACTATGTACGCGCGGGGGACCATTAGAGAGCAGTACTTC.

The chain uses TRBV11-2 and TRBJ1-1; 7 positions match TRBD1. Germline values: CDR1 SGHAT, CDR2 FQNNGV. The trim removed 5 bases at V and 0 bases at J, leaving 6 bases unmatched. This CDR3 has 15 residues. The CDR3 loop is CASSLPGQVNTEAFF. As DNA, the CDR3 is TGTGCCAGCAGCCTACCCGGACAGGTGAACACTGAAGCTTTCTTT.

The chain recombines TRBV7-8 with TRBJ2-7; unclear D gene. Germline V CDR1 and CDR2: SGHVS, FQNEAQ. This CDR3 is built from 13 residues. Between the trimmed V and J ends, which lost 4 bases and 2 bases, there was a span of 9 bases. CDR3 region: CASSSGGTYEQYF. DNA of the CDR3: TGTGCCAGCAGCTCCGGCGGAACCTACGAGCAGTACTTC. Based on the CDR3 plus reference TRBV7-8 and TRBJ2-7, the full variable domain is GAGVSQSPRYKVAKRGQDVALRCDPISGHVSLFWYQQALGQGPEFLTYFQNEAQLDKSGLPSDRFFAERPEGSVSTLKIQRTQQEDSAVYLCASSSGGTYEQYFGPGTRLTVT.

The gene calls are TRBV6-1 and TRBJ2-3; D gene unclear. The CDR3 is 14 residues long. Trimming cost V 6 bases and J 1 base, with 11 bases left between them. CDR1 and CDR2 from the germline V gene are MNHNS and SASEGT. The CDR3 loop is CASRRQQRTDTQYF. The CDR3 DNA is TGTGCCAGCAGGAGGCAACAACGCACAGATACGCAGTATTTT.

Comments on this clone: The junction differs from germline at one of its ends, possibly a read error. This chain connects TRBV7-9 to TRBJ2-1; weak D call: TRBD2 (5 bases). The length of the CDR3 is 17 residues. Germline V gene lookup returns CDR1 SEHNR and CDR2 FQNEAQ (reference sequence). The CDR3 loop reads CSSSLVPAALSYNEQFF. The CDR3 DNA reads TGTTCCAGCAGCTTGGTCCCAGCGGCCCTCTCCTACAATGAGCAGTTCTTC.

This chain connects TRBV7-8 to TRBJ2-1, with unresolved D. Germline V lookup: CDR1 SGHVS, CDR2 FQNEAQ. The CDR3 runs to 13 residues. V lost 1 base and J lost 5, with 6 bases in between. The CDR3 is CASSLVADNEQFF. The CDR3 region has the DNA TGTGCCAGCAGCTTAGTGGCAGACAATGAGCAGTTCTTC.

This clone appeared a few times. V usage is TRBV28 and J usage is TRBJ2-7, with TRBD1 matching over 9 bases. Trimming removed 5 bases from V and 3 bases from J; junction bases left unmatched: 8. Looked up from germline, CDR1 is MDHEN and CDR2 is SYDVKM. The CDR3 has 15 residues. CDR3 sequence (DNA): TGTGCCAGCAGTCCTGGGGGACAGGGCAACTACGAGCAGTACTTC. Protein sequence: CASSPGGQGNYEQYF.

This clone was observed a handful of times. The chain's CDR3 is CASSLGTGNAYEQYF. The DNA of the CDR3 is TGTGCCAGCAGCTTAGGGACCGGGAATGCCTACGAGCAGTACTTC. The V gene is TRBV11-2, the J gene TRBJ2-7, with D maybe TRBD2 (5 bases). CDR1 is SGHAT, CDR2 FQNNGV, per germline. V was trimmed by 1 base and J by 2 bases, leaving 12 bases between them. The CDR3 is 15 residues long.

The genes are TRBV28 and TRBJ1-1, with D unclear. V shed 5 bases and J shed 6 bases, with 13 bases lying between them. Germline CDR1 and CDR2: MDHEN and SYDVKM. The CDR3 contains 13 residues. CDR3 nucleotides: TGTGCCAGCAGTCTCCCCTCGGGGTCTGAAGCTTTCTTT. Translated: CASSLPSGSEAFF.

The J gene is TRBJ2-7, the V gene TRBV19; 13 bases map to TRBD2. The V and J ends lost 5 bases and 4 bases, in that order; junction bases with no gene match: 8. CDR1 and CDR2 (germline): LNHDA, SQIVND (reference sequence). CDR3 size: 16 residues. CDR3 sequence reads: CASSPTLAGGFYEQYF. CDR3 coding DNA: TGTGCCAGTAGTCCAACACTAGCGGGAGGGTTTTACGAGCAGTACTTC. The full variable domain, rest sourced from reference TRBV19 and TRBJ2-7, is DGGITQSPKYLFRKEGQNVTLSCEQNLNHDAMYWYRQDPGQGLRLIYYSQIVNDFQKGDIAEGYSVSREKKESFPLTVTSAQKNPTAFYLCASSPTLAGGFYEQYFGPGTRLTVT.